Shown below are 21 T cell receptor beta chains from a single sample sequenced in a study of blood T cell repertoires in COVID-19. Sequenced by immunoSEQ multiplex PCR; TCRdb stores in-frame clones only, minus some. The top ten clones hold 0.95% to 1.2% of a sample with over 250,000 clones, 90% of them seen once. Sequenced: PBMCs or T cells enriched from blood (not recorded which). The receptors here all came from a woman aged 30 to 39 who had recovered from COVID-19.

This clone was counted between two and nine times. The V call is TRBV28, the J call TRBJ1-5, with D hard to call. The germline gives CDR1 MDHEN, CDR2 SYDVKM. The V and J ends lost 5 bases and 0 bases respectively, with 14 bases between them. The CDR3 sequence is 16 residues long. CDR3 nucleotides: TGTGCCAGCAGTCCCCCGAGGGTTATTAGCAATCAGCCCCAGCATTTT. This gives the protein CASSPPRVISNQPQHF.

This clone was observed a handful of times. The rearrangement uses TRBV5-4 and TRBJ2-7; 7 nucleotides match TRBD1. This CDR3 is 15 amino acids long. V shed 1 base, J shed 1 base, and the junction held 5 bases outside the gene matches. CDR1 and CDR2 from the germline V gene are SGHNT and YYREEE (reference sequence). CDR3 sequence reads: CASSLYRGSSYEQYF. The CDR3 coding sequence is TGTGCCAGCAGCTTGTACAGGGGATCATCCTACGAGCAGTACTTC.

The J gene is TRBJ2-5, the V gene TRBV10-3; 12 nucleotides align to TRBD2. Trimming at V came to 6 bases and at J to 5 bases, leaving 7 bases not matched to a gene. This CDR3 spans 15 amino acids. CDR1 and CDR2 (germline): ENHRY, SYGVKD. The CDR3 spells CAIRALAGGLETQYF. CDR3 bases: TGTGCCATCAGGGCACTAGCGGGAGGATTGGAGACCCAGTACTTC.

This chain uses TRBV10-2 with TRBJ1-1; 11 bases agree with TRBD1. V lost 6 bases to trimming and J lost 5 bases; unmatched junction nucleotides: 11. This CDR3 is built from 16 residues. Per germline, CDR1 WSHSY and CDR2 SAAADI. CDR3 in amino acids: CASSGSGDRGETEAFF. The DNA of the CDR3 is TGCGCCAGCAGCGGGAGTGGGGACAGGGGGGAGACTGAAGCTTTCTTT.

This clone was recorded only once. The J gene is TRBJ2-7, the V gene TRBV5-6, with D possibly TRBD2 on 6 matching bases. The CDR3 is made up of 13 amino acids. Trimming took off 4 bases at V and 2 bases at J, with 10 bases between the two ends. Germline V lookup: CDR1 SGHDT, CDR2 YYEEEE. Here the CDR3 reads CASSPSGPYEQYF. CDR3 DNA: TGTGCCAGCAGCCCAAGCGGGCCCTACGAGCAGTACTTC.

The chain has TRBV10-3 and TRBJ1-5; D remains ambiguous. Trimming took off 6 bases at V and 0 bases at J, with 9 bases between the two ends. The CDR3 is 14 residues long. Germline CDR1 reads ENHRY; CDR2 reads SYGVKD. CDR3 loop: CAIRPAGSNQPQHF. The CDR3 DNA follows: TGTGCCATCAGACCCGCGGGTAGCAATCAGCCCCAGCATTTT.

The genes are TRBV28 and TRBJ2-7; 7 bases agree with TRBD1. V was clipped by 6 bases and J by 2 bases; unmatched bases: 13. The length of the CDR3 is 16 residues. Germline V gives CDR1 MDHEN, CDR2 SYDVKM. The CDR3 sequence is CASRPPQGTLPYEQYF. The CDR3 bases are TGTGCCAGCAGACCCCCACAGGGGACACTACCCTACGAGCAGTACTTC.

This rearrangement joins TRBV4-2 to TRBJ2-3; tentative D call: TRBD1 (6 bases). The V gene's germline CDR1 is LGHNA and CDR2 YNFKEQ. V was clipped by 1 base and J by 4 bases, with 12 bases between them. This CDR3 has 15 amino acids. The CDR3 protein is CASSQGRGGPDTQYF. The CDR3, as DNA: TGTGCCAGCAGCCAAGGTCGTGGGGGCCCAGATACGCAGTATTTT.

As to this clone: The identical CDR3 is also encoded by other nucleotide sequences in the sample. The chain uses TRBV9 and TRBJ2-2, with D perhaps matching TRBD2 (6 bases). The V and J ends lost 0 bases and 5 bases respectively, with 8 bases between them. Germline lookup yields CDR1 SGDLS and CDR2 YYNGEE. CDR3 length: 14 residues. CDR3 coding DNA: TGTGCCAGCAGCGTAGTAGGAGGGACCGGGGAGCTGTTTTTT. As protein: CASSVVGGTGELFF.

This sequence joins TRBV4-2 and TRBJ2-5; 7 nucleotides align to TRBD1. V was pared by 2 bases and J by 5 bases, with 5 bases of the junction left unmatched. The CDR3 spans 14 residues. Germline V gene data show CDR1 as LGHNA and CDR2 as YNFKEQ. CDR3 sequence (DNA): TGTGCCAGCAGCCAAACAGGGGTGGTTGAGACCCAGTACTTC. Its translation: CASSQTGVVETQYF.

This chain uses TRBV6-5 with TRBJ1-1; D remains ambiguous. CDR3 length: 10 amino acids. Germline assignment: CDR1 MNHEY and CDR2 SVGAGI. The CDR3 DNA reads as TGTGTCACCCGAGACACTGAAGCTTTCTTT. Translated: CVTRDTEAFF.

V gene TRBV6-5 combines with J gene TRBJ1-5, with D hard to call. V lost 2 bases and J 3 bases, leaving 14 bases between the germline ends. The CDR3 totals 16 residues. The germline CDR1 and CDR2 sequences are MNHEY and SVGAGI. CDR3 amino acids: CASSYLPMRDNQPQHF. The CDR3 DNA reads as TGTGCCAGCAGTTACCTCCCTATGAGAGACAATCAGCCCCAGCATTTT.

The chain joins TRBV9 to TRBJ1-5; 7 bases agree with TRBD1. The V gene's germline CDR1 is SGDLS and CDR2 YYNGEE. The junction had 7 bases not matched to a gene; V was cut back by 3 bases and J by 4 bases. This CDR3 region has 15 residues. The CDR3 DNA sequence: TGTGCCAGCAGCGCCGGAGGACAGGTAAATCAGCCCCAGCATTTT. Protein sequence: CASSAGGQVNQPQHF.

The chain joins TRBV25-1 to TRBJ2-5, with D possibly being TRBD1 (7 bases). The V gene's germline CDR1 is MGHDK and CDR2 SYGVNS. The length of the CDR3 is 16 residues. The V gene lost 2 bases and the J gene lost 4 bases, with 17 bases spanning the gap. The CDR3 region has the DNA TGTGCCAGCAGTGAAGGTTGGAGGGGGCTGGGAGAGACCCAGTACTTC. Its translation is CASSEGWRGLGETQYF.

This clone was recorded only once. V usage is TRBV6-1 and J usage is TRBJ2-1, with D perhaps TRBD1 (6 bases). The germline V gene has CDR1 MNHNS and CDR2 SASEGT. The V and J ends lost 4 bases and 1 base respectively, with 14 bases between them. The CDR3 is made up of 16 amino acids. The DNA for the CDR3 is TGTGCCAGCAGTGGGGAGCGGACAGCTTCCTACAATGAGCAGTTCTTC. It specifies CASSGERTASYNEQFF.

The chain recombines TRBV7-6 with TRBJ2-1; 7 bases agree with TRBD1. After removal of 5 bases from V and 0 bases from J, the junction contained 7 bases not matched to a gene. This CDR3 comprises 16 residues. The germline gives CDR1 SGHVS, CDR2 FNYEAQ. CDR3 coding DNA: TGTGCCAGCAGCCCTATCAGACAGGGCTCCTACAATGAGCAGTTCTTC. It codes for CASSPIRQGSYNEQFF. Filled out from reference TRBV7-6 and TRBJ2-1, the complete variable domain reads GAGVSQSPRYKVTKRGQDVALRCDPISGHVSLYWYRQALGQGPEFLTYFNYEAQQDKSGLPNDRFSAERPEGSISTLTIQRTEQRDSAMYRCASSPIRQGSYNEQFFGPGTRLTVL.

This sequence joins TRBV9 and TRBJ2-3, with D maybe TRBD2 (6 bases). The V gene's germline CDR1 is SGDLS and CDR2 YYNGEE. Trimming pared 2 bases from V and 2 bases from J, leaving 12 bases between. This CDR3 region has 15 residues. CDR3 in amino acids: CASSVLAENTDTQYF. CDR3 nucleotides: TGTGCCAGCAGCGTCTTAGCGGAGAACACAGATACGCAGTATTTT.

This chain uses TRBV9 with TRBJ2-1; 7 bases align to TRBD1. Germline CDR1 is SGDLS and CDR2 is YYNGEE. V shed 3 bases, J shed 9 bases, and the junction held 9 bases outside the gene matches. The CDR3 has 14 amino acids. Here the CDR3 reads CASSAGGSVAEQFF. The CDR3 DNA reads TGTGCCAGCAGCGCAGGGGGTTCTGTCGCTGAGCAGTTCTTC.

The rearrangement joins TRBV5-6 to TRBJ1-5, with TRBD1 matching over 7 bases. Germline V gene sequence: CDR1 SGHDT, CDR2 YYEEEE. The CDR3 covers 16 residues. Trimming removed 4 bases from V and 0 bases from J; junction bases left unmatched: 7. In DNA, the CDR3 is TGTGCCAGCAGCAGGAGACAGGGTTATAGCAATCAGCCCCAGCATTTT. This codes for CASSRRQGYSNQPQHF.

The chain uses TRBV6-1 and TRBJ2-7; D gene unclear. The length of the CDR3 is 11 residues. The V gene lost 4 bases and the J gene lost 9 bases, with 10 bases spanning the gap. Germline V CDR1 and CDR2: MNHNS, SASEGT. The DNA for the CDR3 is TGTGCCAGCAGTGCGAATCGAGGGCAGTACTTC. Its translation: CASSANRGQYF.

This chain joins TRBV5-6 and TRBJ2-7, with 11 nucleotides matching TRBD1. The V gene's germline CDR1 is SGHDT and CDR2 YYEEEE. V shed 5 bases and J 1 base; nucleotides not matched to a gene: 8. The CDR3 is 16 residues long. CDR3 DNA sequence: TGTGCCAGCAGTTGGGGACAGGGGGTAGGGTCCTACGAGCAGTACTTC. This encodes CASSWGQGVGSYEQYF.